This TCR beta chain is from a study of Graves' ophthalmopathy and Graves' hyperthyroidism. Ten or more counts support this clonotype. Its antigen is unknown. General study results and limits: Its predictions of ophthalmopathy progression gave the model over 65% sensitivity and 72% to 85% specificity.

Hyperthyroidism patients, aged 18 to 65, were newly diagnosed, under 2 months' duration. The CDR3 consists of 14 residues. Trimming took 5 bases from V and 5 from J, leaving 14 bases between them. Germline CDR1 is SGHDT and CDR2 is YYEEEE. Amplified material comprised TCR beta CDR3 regions derived from RNA transcripts. First-round RT-PCR used HTBI primers; second-round multiplex PCR followed. Each CDR3 protein gets one entry after TCRdb re-called the multiplex PCR reads with MiXCR. This table has around 1,200,000 distinct CDR3 sequences, around a third appearing once. Input material: peripheral blood or thyroid tissue (not recorded which). The V call is TRBV5-6, the J call TRBJ1-5; possible D gene TRBD1, 5 bases. The receptor comes from an adult man with Graves' hyperthyroidism. DNA for the CDR3: TGTGCCAGCAGTTATGGGGGAGGGCATCAGCCCCAGCATTTT. It translates to CASSYGGGHQPQHF.